This T cell receptor beta chain is drawn from a study of PD-1 blockade in classical Hodgkin lymphoma. No patient escaped relapse after autologous stem cell transplantation, and brentuximab vedotin exposure varied. Clones were read by immunoSEQ multiplex PCR, and TCRdb kept only the in-frame ones, dropping some. Seen here are over 70,000 clones, 75% to 90% observed once, and the top ten hold roughly 21%. As concerns this clone: The antigen remains undetermined.

V lost 1 base and J 4 bases, leaving 16 bases between the germline ends. The germline V gene encodes CDR1 SEHNR and CDR2 FQNEAQ (reference sequence). This CDR3 has 16 residues. Findings and limits, study-wide: Complete responders had baseline diversity similar to newly diagnosed patients.

The clonotype comes from a human donor with classical Hodgkin lymphoma. V usage is TRBV7-9 and J usage is TRBJ1-2; tentatively, D is TRBD1 (6 bases). Specimen: peripheral blood mononuclear cells (PBMCs), collected at baseline. As DNA, the CDR3 is TGTGCCAGCAGCTTAGGGGGCAGGGGCCCTTTCTATGGCTACACCTTC. This codes for CASSLGGRGPFYGYTF. Full variable domain (outside the CDR3, taken from reference TRBV7-9 and TRBJ1-2): DTGVSQNPRHKITKRGQNVTFRCDPISEHNRLYWYRQTLGQGPEFLTYFQNEAQLEKSRLLSDRFSAERPKGSFSTLEIQRTEQGDSAMYLCASSLGGRGPFYGYTFGSGTRLTVV.